The 30 T cell receptor beta chains reported below all come from one sample, sequenced in a study. TCRdb independently ran MiXCR on the 5' RACE reads; one entry per CDR3 protein. Among 750 to 1,000 distinct CDR3 sequences listed, about 9.2% were seen once. Sample: total memory T cells from blood PBMCs. This sample's subset: transitional memory CD4+ T cells. The receptor set was obtained from a male donor with HIV.

This sequence joins TRBV4-1 and TRBJ2-3; D uncertain. In germline, CDR1 is MGHRA, CDR2 YSYEKL. The CDR3 has 15 residues. The germline V and J ends were trimmed by 0 bases and 6 bases, with 13 bases remaining between them. CDR3 amino acids: CASSQDPPGKDTQYF. As DNA, the CDR3 is TGCGCCAGCAGCCAAGACCCCCCGGGTAAGGATACGCAGTATTTT.

V and J are TRBV5-1 and TRBJ2-1, with 9 positions matching TRBD1. After removal of 2 bases from V and 5 bases from J, the junction contained 5 bases not matched to a gene. CDR3 length: 15 residues. Germline V gives CDR1 SGHRS, CDR2 YFSETQ. The CDR3 nucleotides are TGCGCCAGCAGCTTCGGGGACAGGGCTGACAATGAGCAGTTCTTC. Translating it yields CASSFGDRADNEQFF. Using reference TRBV5-1 and TRBJ2-1 for the parts outside the CDR3, the full variable domain is KAGVTQTPRYLIKTRGQQVTLSCSPISGHRSVSWYQQTPGQGLQFLFEYFSETQRNKGNFPGRFSGRQFSNSRSEMNVSTLELGDSALYLCASSFGDRADNEQFFGPGTRLTVL.

In this sample, this clonotype is large. The chain recombines TRBV27 with TRBJ1-5; no reliable D call. The germline V and J ends were trimmed by 7 bases and 0 bases, with 10 bases remaining between them. The germline CDR1 and CDR2 sequences are MNHEY and SMNVEV (reference sequence). The CDR3 contains 14 residues. The DNA for the CDR3 is TGTGCCAGCAAACACCCAAATAGCAATCAGCCCCAGCATTTT. Amino acid sequence: CASKHPNSNQPQHF.

The chain uses TRBV10-3 and TRBJ2-1; 8 bases fit TRBD2. V was clipped by 0 bases and J by 8 bases; unmatched bases: 9. Germline V CDR1 and CDR2: ENHRY, SYGVKD. CDR3 length: 16 amino acids. CDR3 protein: CAISESAGGSRYEQFF. The CDR3 bases are TGTGCCATCAGTGAGTCTGCGGGGGGCTCTAGGTATGAGCAGTTCTTC.

CDR3 nucleotide sequence: TGTGCCAGCAGTTACTCGGAGGCGCGGGCACAGTCGACCCAGTACTTC. It yields the protein CASSYSEARAQSTQYF. The rearrangement uses TRBV6-6 and TRBJ2-5, with TRBD2 as a possible D gene (5 bases). This CDR3 region has 16 residues. Germline assignment: CDR1 MNHNY and CDR2 SVGAGI (reference sequence). V was cut by 0 bases and J by 7 bases, with 18 bases left in between.

Only a few counts were recorded for this clonotype. The chain has TRBV7-9 and TRBJ2-4; maybe TRBD1 (5 bases). This CDR3 is 15 amino acids long. CDR1 and CDR2 (germline): SEHNR, FQNEAQ (reference sequence). Between the trimmed V and J ends, which lost 2 bases and 6 bases, there was a span of 14 bases. The CDR3 region has the DNA TGTGCCAGCAGCTTAAACTCAGGGCTGAGAAACATTCAGTACTTC. Translation gives CASSLNSGLRNIQYF.

This clonotype occurred a few times. This chain uses TRBV6-5 with TRBJ1-3; D is uncertain. Trimming took off 3 bases at V and 1 base at J, with 16 bases between the two ends. CDR1 is MNHEY and CDR2 is SVGAGI in the germline V gene. The CDR3 is 17 amino acids. CDR3 in amino acids: CASSYTMDAGSGNTIYF. The CDR3 bases are TGTGCCAGCAGTTATACAATGGACGCAGGATCTGGAAACACCATATATTTT.

This clonotype has more than one count but fewer than ten. The chain combines TRBV27 with TRBJ1-6; D is unclear. The CDR3 sequence is 17 residues long. V was trimmed by 0 bases and J by 0 bases, leaving 9 bases between them. Per germline, CDR1 MNHEY and CDR2 SMNVEV (reference sequence). The CDR3 DNA reads TGTGCCAGCAGTTTATCTATACTCAGCTCCTATAATTCACCCCTCCACTTT. It encodes CASSLSILSSYNSPLHF.

The chain employs TRBV6-2 or TRBV6-3 and TRBJ2-5; 7 nucleotides line up with TRBD1. The germline V gene encodes CDR1 MNHEY and CDR2 SVGEGT. V lost 2 bases, J lost 6 bases, and 3 bases stayed unmatched. The CDR3 totals 13 residues. CDR3 DNA sequence: TGTGCCAGCAGTTACACAGGGGTCAAGACCCAGTACTTC. Encoded protein: CASSYTGVKTQYF.

This clonotype came up once. This chain joins TRBV14 and TRBJ2-2; no firm D call. CDR1 is SGHDN, CDR2 FVKESK, per germline. The CDR3 is 14 amino acids. Trimming left V 1 base short and J 2 bases short, with 5 bases between. CDR3 protein: CASSQVRNTGELFF. CDR3 in DNA: TGTGCCAGCAGCCAAGTACGAAACACCGGGGAGCTGTTTTTT.

This clonotype was counted only a few times. This sequence joins TRBV4-1 and TRBJ2-5; TRBD1 agrees at 9 bases. CDR3 size: 16 residues. The germline gives CDR1 MGHRA, CDR2 YSYEKL. The trim removed 0 bases at V and 2 bases at J, leaving 4 bases unmatched. CDR3 DNA sequence: TGCGCCAGCAGCCAAGATGACAGGGGGGGACAAGAGACCCAGTACTTC. It codes for CASSQDDRGGQETQYF.

The chain uses TRBV24-1 and TRBJ2-1; 7 bases fit TRBD1. Per germline, CDR1 KGHDR and CDR2 SFDVKD. The CDR3 runs 15 residues. Trimming at V came to 5 bases and at J to 8 bases, leaving 11 bases not matched to a gene. CDR3 coding DNA: TGTGCCACCAGTGTAGCCCGACAGGGCGGGCATGAGCAGTTCTTC. As protein: CATSVARQGGHEQFF.

This chain connects TRBV20-1 to TRBJ2-7; D is perhaps TRBD2 (6 bases). The V end lost 6 bases, the J end lost 3 bases, and 21 bases lay between the germline ends. Per germline, CDR1 DFQATT and CDR2 SNEGSKA (reference sequence). The CDR3 consists of 15 residues. CDR3 nucleotide sequence: TGCAGTGCCCCTACGCCAATTAGCGGATACTACGAGCAGTACTTC. This codes for CSAPTPISGYYEQYF.

About this clonotype itself: A much larger clone differs from this one at a single base, so this may be a read error. V usage is TRBV13 and J usage is TRBJ2-3; D not resolved. Near its end, the DNA agrees better with TRBJ1-5, so the J call may be wrong. The CDR3 covers 11 residues. In germline, CDR1 is PRHDT, CDR2 FYEKMQ (reference sequence). The DNA of the CDR3 is TGTGCCAGCAGCCGCACAGATACGCAGCATTTT. This encodes CASSRTDTQHF.

This clonotype is large within its sample. The chain has TRBV10-3 and TRBJ1-5, with unresolved D. The germline V and J ends were trimmed by 3 bases and 1 base, with 10 bases remaining between them. CDR1 is ENHRY and CDR2 is SYGVKD in the germline V gene. The CDR3 has 15 amino acids. CDR3 in DNA: TGTGCCATCAGTGACGTGACGGAAAGCAATCAGCCCCAGCATTTT. This codes for CAISDVTESNQPQHF.

CDR3 residues: CATSRVLKRGGRGTDTQYF. The CDR3 region has the DNA TGTGCCACCAGCAGAGTGTTAAAGCGGGGGGGCCGGGGCACAGATACGCAGTATTTT. The chain combines TRBV15 with TRBJ2-3; 10 bases align to TRBD2. The CDR3 is 19 amino acids. Trimming took 1 base from V and 1 from J; bases not matched to a gene: 11. Germline lookup yields CDR1 LNHNV and CDR2 YYDKDF (reference sequence).

By share, this clonotype ranks as large. The J gene is TRBJ2-3, the V gene TRBV6-1; 12 bases fit TRBD2. Germline loops: CDR1 MNHNS, CDR2 SASEGT. There are 15 residues in the CDR3. The trim removed 6 bases at V and 6 bases at J, leaving 7 bases unmatched. This CDR3 reads CASSIRLAGEDTQYF. CDR3 DNA: TGTGCCAGCAGCATCCGACTAGCGGGAGAGGATACGCAGTATTTT.

This clonotype was found a few times. V and J are TRBV29-1 and TRBJ2-5, with no clear D. Trimming left V 4 bases short and J 10 bases short, with 13 bases between. This CDR3 is built from 11 residues. Per germline, CDR1 SQVTM and CDR2 ANQGSEA. The CDR3 protein is CSVGFMLSQYF. The CDR3 coding sequence is TGCAGCGTTGGCTTCATGTTGAGCCAGTACTTC.

This clonotype was observed a handful of times. V usage is TRBV28 and J usage is TRBJ1-2, with 8 bases aligning to TRBD1. The germline V gene has CDR1 MDHEN and CDR2 SYDVKM. This CDR3 spans 17 amino acids. The V gene end was trimmed by 3 bases and the J gene end by 4 bases; junction bases not matched to a gene: 13. The DNA for the CDR3 is TGTGCCAGCAGTTTGTACGGACAGGGCCCGACCGCCTATGGCTACACCTTC. Amino acid sequence: CASSLYGQGPTAYGYTF.

This clonotype was observed a handful of times. The CDR3 DNA reads as TGTGCCACCAGCAGTGGAGTGGGGACTGAAGCTTTCTTT. It codes for CATSSGVGTEAFF. The rearrangement joins TRBV15 to TRBJ1-1; D uncertain. Trimming pared 3 bases from V and 5 bases from J, leaving 10 bases between. The V gene's germline CDR1 is LNHNV and CDR2 YYDKDF (reference sequence). The CDR3 is 13 amino acids.

This clonotype was found once. This chain links TRBV7-8 with TRBJ2-7; possible D gene TRBD1, 6 bases. V was trimmed by 6 bases and J by 3 bases, leaving 15 bases between them. The CDR3 is made up of 14 amino acids. Germline-derived CDR1 and CDR2 are SGHVS and FQNEAQ. For the CDR3, the DNA is TGTGCCAGCAGTTTTCGGACAGCAGGCTACGAGCAGTACTTC. It is translated as CASSFRTAGYEQYF.

In its sample, this clonotype was seen a few times. The chain combines TRBV4-2 with TRBJ1-2; 7 bases match TRBD1. Losses at the gene ends were 4 bases for V and 0 bases for J; bases not matched to a gene: 5. Looked up from germline, CDR1 is LGHNA and CDR2 is YNFKEQ. The CDR3 is 15 residues long. CDR3 sequence reads: CASSLRGYPNYGYTF. The CDR3 DNA reads TGTGCCAGCAGCCTCAGGGGGTACCCTAACTATGGCTACACCTTC.

V is TRBV27 and J is TRBJ1-1; a possible D gene is TRBD1 (6 bases). This CDR3 has 15 amino acids. V gave up 6 bases and J gave up 12 bases, with 26 bases separating them. Per germline, CDR1 MNHEY and CDR2 SMNVEV (reference sequence). CDR3 protein: CASSLMRGGPGETFF. The CDR3 coding sequence is TGTGCCAGCAGCCTAATGAGGGGGGGACCAGGGGAAACTTTCTTT.

This clonotype was seen a few times. The chain employs TRBV24-1 and TRBJ1-2; D is unresolved. Trimming stripped 1 base from V and 4 bases from J, with 3 bases between. CDR3 length equals 12 residues. CDR1 and CDR2 (germline): KGHDR, SFDVKD. The CDR3 protein is CATSDLTYGYTF. The CDR3 nucleotides read TGTGCCACCAGTGATTTAACCTATGGCTACACCTTC.

The chain is built from TRBV7-9 and TRBJ1-1; a weak D match, TRBD1 (6 bases). The CDR3 is 15 amino acids. The V end lost 5 bases, the J end lost 0 bases, and 13 bases lay between the germline ends. Per the germline V gene, CDR1 is SEHNR and CDR2 is FQNEAQ (reference sequence). For the CDR3, the DNA is TGTGCCAGCAGCGGACAGACAGCCATGAACACTGAAGCTTTCTTT. This translates into CASSGQTAMNTEAFF.

In this sample, this clonotype turned up a few times. The V call is TRBV7-2, the J call TRBJ2-6, with TRBD1 identical over 9 bases. The CDR3 consists of 14 residues. Germline CDR1 reads SGHTA; CDR2 reads FQGNSA. Unmatched junction bases numbered 5, after V lost 10 bases and J lost 4 bases. CDR3 sequence reads: CATGTGLGANVLTF. The CDR3 bases are TGTGCCACCGGGACAGGGCTCGGGGCCAACGTCCTGACTTTC.

A few counts support this clonotype. The chain's CDR3 is CASSRTGQTDTQYF. The CDR3 DNA reads TGTGCCAGCAGTCGGACAGGGCAGACAGATACGCAGTATTTT. The chain employs TRBV12-3 or TRBV12-4 and TRBJ2-3; 8 nucleotides match TRBD1. V trimming: 5 bases; J trimming: 3 bases; junction bases outside the gene matches: 4. The CDR3 is 14 amino acids.

This clonotype was seen a handful of times. At one boundary the junction diverges from the germline segment, which might be a read error. The chain carries TRBV6-5 and TRBJ1-3; D ambiguous. Per germline, CDR1 MNHEY and CDR2 SVGAGI. The CDR3 spans 15 residues. The CDR3 nucleotides are TGTGCCAGCAGTTACTTGGGTGGCTCTGGGAACACCATATATTTT. Encoded protein: CASSYLGGSGNTIYF.

This clonotype was counted a single time. The chain combines TRBV3-1 with TRBJ2-6; TRBD1 agrees at 10 bases. With 3 bases clipped from V and 4 bases from J, the junction kept 6 bases outside the gene matches. The CDR3 runs to 17 residues. The germline gives CDR1 LGHDT, CDR2 YNNKEL (reference sequence). The CDR3 is CASSHRQGASGANVLTF. CDR3 DNA sequence: TGTGCCAGCAGCCACCGACAGGGGGCTTCCGGGGCCAACGTCCTGACTTTC.

In the case of this clonotype: A read error may produce the germline difference seen at one junction end. This chain joins TRBV7-7 and TRBJ2-5, with 9 bases fitting TRBD1. CDR1 is SSHAT, CDR2 FNYEAQ, per germline (reference sequence). The CDR3 has 15 amino acids. The CDR3 sequence is CASSPAGTGRETQYF. CDR3 nucleotides: TGTGCTAGCAGCCCAGCCGGGACAGGGCGAGAGACCCAGTACTTC.